The 10 T cell receptor beta chains below were found in one sample sequenced in a study of cytomegalovirus exposure and HLA in healthy donors. Generated by immunoSEQ multiplex PCR, the TCRdb table keeps only in-frame clones and is missing some. The sample yields about 180,000 clones, less than 85% seen once. The sequencing sample was made of PBMCs. All receptors derive from a man between 18 and 29 years old in good health and CMV-seropositive.

V is TRBV28 and J is TRBJ1-2, with a possible D match to TRBD1 (6 bases). This CDR3 spans 14 amino acids. V was clipped by 5 bases and J by 3 bases, with 13 bases between them. Germline CDR1 MDHEN, CDR2 SYDVKM. CDR3 loop: CASSQGQSYYGYTF. The CDR3, as DNA: TGTGCCAGCAGTCAAGGACAGAGCTACTATGGCTACACCTTC.

This clone has more than one count but fewer than ten. Different DNA sequences within this sample yield the same CDR3. V usage is TRBV9 and J usage is TRBJ2-7, with TRBD2 identical over 7 bases. V was clipped by 0 bases and J by 2 bases; unmatched bases: 8. Germline V gene lookup returns CDR1 SGDLS and CDR2 YYNGEE. CDR3 length: 16 residues. The CDR3 DNA reads TGTGCCAGCAGCGTAGGGTATGGGGGGGATCCCTACGAGCAGTACTTC. It translates to CASSVGYGGDPYEQYF. Filled out from reference TRBV9 and TRBJ2-7, the complete variable domain reads DSGVTQTPKHLITATGQRVTLRCSPRSGDLSVYWYQQSLDQGLQFLIQYYNGEERAKGNILERFSAQQFPDLHSELNLSSLELGDSALYFCASSVGYGGDPYEQYFGPGTRLTVT.

This clone has only a few counts. This sequence joins TRBV10-2 and TRBJ1-1, with D possibly matching TRBD1 (5 bases). This CDR3 spans 13 amino acids. The ends were cut back, 7 bases at V and 7 bases at J, with 16 bases in the middle. Germline V lookup: CDR1 WSHSY, CDR2 SAAADI. The CDR3 spells CASKWQGGDEAFF. The DNA of the CDR3 is TGCGCCAGCAAGTGGCAGGGTGGTGATGAAGCTTTCTTT.

The J gene is TRBJ2-1, the V gene TRBV28, with a weak D call TRBD1 (6 bases). V lost 4 bases, J lost 2 bases, and 15 bases lay in between. There are 16 residues in the CDR3. Germline V gene data show CDR1 as MDHEN and CDR2 as SYDVKM. CDR3 protein: CASSSRQADPYNEQFF. CDR3 coding DNA: TGTGCCAGCAGTTCCAGACAGGCTGACCCCTACAATGAGCAGTTCTTC.

In DNA, the CDR3 is TGTGCCAGCAGCTTGGGACACATACAAGAGACCCAGTACTTC. Its translation: CASSLGHIQETQYF. The V and J genes are TRBV5-4 and TRBJ2-5; no firm D call. Trimming left V 0 bases short and J 2 bases short, with 8 bases between. The CDR3 runs to 14 residues. Germline values: CDR1 SGHNT, CDR2 YYREEE (reference sequence).

This clone was seen only once. The chain links TRBV7-3 to TRBJ2-2; 11 nucleotides match TRBD2. The CDR3 runs 16 residues. V was clipped by 5 bases and J by 3 bases; unmatched bases: 5. Germline assignment: CDR1 SGHTA and CDR2 FQGTGA. CDR3 residues: CASSLGLAGDTGELFF. For the CDR3, the DNA is TGTGCCAGCAGCCTTGGACTAGCGGGTGACACCGGGGAGCTGTTTTTT.

The V and J genes are TRBV6-1 and TRBJ2-1, with TRBD2 identical over 11 bases. This CDR3 has 18 amino acids. The ends lost 2 bases at V and 5 bases at J; junction bases unmatched: 11. Germline V CDR1 and CDR2: MNHNS, SASEGT. The CDR3 loop reads CASSEFSMGLAENNEQFF. The CDR3, as DNA: TGTGCCAGCAGTGAATTTTCGATGGGACTAGCGGAGAACAATGAGCAGTTCTTC.

This clone was seen ten or more times. The chain combines TRBV6-1 with TRBJ1-5; D is undetermined. This CDR3 has 15 residues. Germline assignment: CDR1 MNHNS and CDR2 SASEGT. V was clipped by 2 bases and J by 4 bases, with 12 bases between them. CDR3 DNA: TGTGCCAGCAGTGAATACTCGGGTGGGAATCAGCCCCAGCATTTT. Translation gives CASSEYSGGNQPQHF.

The gene calls are TRBV11-2 and TRBJ1-3; 7 bases fit TRBD1. The CDR3 contains 14 residues. Germline lookup yields CDR1 SGHAT and CDR2 FQNNGV. After removal of 4 bases from V and 4 bases from J, the junction contained 4 bases not matched to a gene. This CDR3 reads CASSYDREGNTIYF. DNA for the CDR3: TGTGCCAGCAGCTACGACAGGGAAGGAAACACCATATATTTT.

The chain combines TRBV6-1 with TRBJ1-5, with D unclear. The V end was cut by 2 bases, the J end by 2 bases, with 10 bases between. CDR1 MNHNS and CDR2 SASEGT come from the germline V gene. The CDR3 is made up of 15 amino acids. CDR3 in amino acids: CASSETEGGNQPQHF. DNA of the CDR3: TGTGCCAGCAGTGAAACGGAGGGTGGCAATCAGCCCCAGCATTTT.